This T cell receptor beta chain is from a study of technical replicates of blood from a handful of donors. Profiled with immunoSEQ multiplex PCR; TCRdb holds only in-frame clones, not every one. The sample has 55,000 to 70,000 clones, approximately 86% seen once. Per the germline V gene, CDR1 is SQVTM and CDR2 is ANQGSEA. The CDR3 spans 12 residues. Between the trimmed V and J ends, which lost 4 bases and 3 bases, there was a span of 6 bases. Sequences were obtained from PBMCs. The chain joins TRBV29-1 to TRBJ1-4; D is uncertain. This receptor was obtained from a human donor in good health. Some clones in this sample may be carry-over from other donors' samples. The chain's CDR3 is CSVVQSNEKLFF. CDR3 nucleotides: TGCAGCGTTGTACAGTCTAATGAAAAACTGTTTTTT.